What follows are 20 T cell receptor beta chains derived from one specimen sequenced in a study of shared clonotypes between healthy human individuals. Profiled with immunoSEQ multiplex PCR; TCRdb holds only in-frame clones, not every one. Among around 2,000,000 clones listed, about 93% were seen once. CD45RO-negative, CCR7-selected cells formed the naive CD8 fraction, which excluded terminally differentiated effector memory CD45RA+ cells. Sequencing was performed on naive CD8+ T cells from PBMCs. The source of these receptors is a man between 18 and 35 years old in good health. Some clones in this sample may be carry-over from other donors' samples.

CDR3 amino acids: CASSENPGGLNNNEQFF. CDR3 DNA sequence: TGTGCCAGCAGCGAAAATCCGGGTGGACTGAATAACAATGAGCAGTTCTTC. The chain couples TRBV14 to TRBJ2-1, with D tentatively TRBD2 (5 bases). CDR1 and CDR2 from the germline V gene are SGHDN and FVKESK. Trimming stripped 5 bases from V and 5 bases from J, with 22 bases between. The CDR3 extends over 17 amino acids.

The chain is built from TRBV4-2 and TRBJ2-1; a possible D gene is TRBD2 (5 bases). CDR3 length equals 16 residues. The ends were cut back, 0 bases at V and 7 bases at J, with 16 bases in the middle. Germline V gives CDR1 LGHNA, CDR2 YNFKEQ. This chain's CDR3 is CASSQDLVASGNEQFF. The DNA of the CDR3 is TGTGCCAGCAGCCAAGATTTAGTAGCGAGTGGGAATGAGCAGTTCTTC.

The V call is TRBV15, the J call TRBJ1-2; 7 positions agree with TRBD1. Germline V CDR1 and CDR2: LNHNV, YYDKDF (reference sequence). The V and J ends lost 1 base and 7 bases, in that order; junction bases with no gene match: 9. This CDR3 contains 15 residues. The CDR3 sequence: CATSRGGGGGGGYTF. The CDR3, as DNA: TGTGCCACCAGCAGAGGAGGGGGCGGAGGAGGTGGCTACACCTTC.

On this clone itself: Other DNA sequences in the same sample also yield this CDR3. As DNA, the CDR3 is TGTGCCAGCAGTTTAGGCTCAGGGACTGGGGCCAACGTCCTGACTTTC. This sequence encodes CASSLGSGTGANVLTF. This chain connects TRBV27 to TRBJ2-6, with TRBD1 as a possible D gene (5 bases). Trimming stripped 2 bases from V and 2 bases from J, with 10 bases between. The CDR3 length is 16 residues. CDR1 and CDR2 from the germline V gene are MNHEY and SMNVEV (reference sequence).

This clone turned up a few times. The chain combines TRBV2 with TRBJ1-1, with D unclear. CDR3 length: 11 residues. V was cut by 4 bases and J by 10 bases, with 10 bases left in between. In germline, CDR1 is SNHLY, CDR2 FYNNEI. The CDR3 coding sequence is TGTGCCAGCAGTGGGTGGGAGGGAGCTTTCTTT. It yields the protein CASSGWEGAFF.

This clone was found once. This sequence joins TRBV28 and TRBJ2-1; 9 bases are shared with TRBD2. The CDR3 has 20 residues. The germline CDR1 and CDR2 sequences are MDHEN and SYDVKM. After removal of 1 base from V and 6 bases from J, the junction contained 19 bases not matched to a gene. The CDR3 coding sequence is TGTGCCAGCAGTTTATTCCCTCCGGGTCGGAGCGGGAGGAGGTTCAATGAGCAGTTCTTC. As protein: CASSLFPPGRSGRRFNEQFF.

The V gene is TRBV27, the J gene TRBJ2-6, with TRBD2 as a possible D gene (6 bases). The germline V and J ends were trimmed by 1 base and 2 bases, with 12 bases remaining between them. Germline lookup yields CDR1 MNHEY and CDR2 SMNVEV (reference sequence). CDR3 length equals 17 residues. The chain's CDR3 is CASSLWTPGAGANVLTF. The DNA of the CDR3 is TGTGCCAGCAGTTTATGGACGCCGGGGGCTGGGGCCAACGTCCTGACTTTC.

The chain combines TRBV5-6 with TRBJ2-1; TRBD2 matches at 13 bases. There are 15 residues in the CDR3. The ends lost 1 base at V and 7 bases at J; junction bases unmatched: 2. CDR1 is SGHDT and CDR2 is YYEEEE in the germline V gene. The CDR3 nucleotides read TGTGCCAGCAGCTTGAGACTAGCGGGAGGTAATGAGCAGTTCTTC. As protein: CASSLRLAGGNEQFF.

V usage is TRBV9 and J usage is TRBJ2-1; 10 bases are shared with TRBD2. The CDR3 is made up of 16 amino acids. Per germline, CDR1 SGDLS and CDR2 YYNGEE. Trimming at V came to 2 bases and at J to 4 bases, leaving 6 bases not matched to a gene. The CDR3 DNA follows: TGTGCCAGCAGCGTCTCAGCGGGAGGGCCTTACAATGAGCAGTTCTTC. This sequence encodes CASSVSAGGPYNEQFF.

This clone was picked up one time. This chain links TRBV6-1 with TRBJ1-1; 8 bases are a match to TRBD1. Germline V gives CDR1 MNHNS, CDR2 SASEGT. CDR3 size: 15 residues. Trimming at V came to 8 bases and at J to 0 bases, leaving 8 bases not matched to a gene. The CDR3, as DNA: TGTGCCAGCGAAACCGGGACAGGAATGAACACTGAAGCTTTCTTT. It encodes CASETGTGMNTEAFF.

The gene calls are TRBV7-3 and TRBJ1-1; D is unresolved. V was shortened by 6 bases and J by 0 bases, with 8 bases between the two germline ends. CDR1 and CDR2 (germline): SGHTA, FQGTGA. The CDR3 runs 13 residues. CDR3 residues: CASSSILNTEAFF. As DNA, the CDR3 is TGTGCCAGCAGTTCCATTCTGAACACTGAAGCTTTCTTT.

The genes are TRBV27 and TRBJ1-5; TRBD1 aligns across 8 bases. The junction had 5 bases not matched to a gene; V was cut back by 7 bases and J by 9 bases. The CDR3 is 12 residues long. From germline, CDR1 is MNHEY and CDR2 SMNVEV (reference sequence). The DNA for the CDR3 is TGTGCCAGCAAGACAGGGGATCGGCCCCAGCATTTT. It yields the protein CASKTGDRPQHF.

The count of this clone is one. CDR3 protein: CSVIPGLADNEQFF. The CDR3 bases are TGCAGCGTTATTCCGGGACTAGCGGACAATGAGCAGTTCTTC. The chain links TRBV29-1 to TRBJ2-1; 11 nucleotides line up with TRBD2. Germline V gene sequence: CDR1 SQVTM, CDR2 ANQGSEA. The CDR3 totals 14 residues. The V and J ends lost 5 bases and 5 bases, in that order; junction bases with no gene match: 5.

The chain couples TRBV19 to TRBJ2-3; TRBD2 agrees at 8 bases. V lost 5 bases and J lost 6; bases outside the gene matches: 7. CDR1 and CDR2 (germline): LNHDA, SQIVND (reference sequence). CDR3 length equals 14 residues. The CDR3 DNA sequence: TGTGCCAGTAGTCCTCGACTAGCGAGGGATACGCAGTATTTT. It is translated as CASSPRLARDTQYF. Together with reference TRBV19 and TRBJ2-3, the CDR3 gives the full variable domain: DGGITQSPKYLFRKEGQNVTLSCEQNLNHDAMYWYRQDPGQGLRLIYYSQIVNDFQKGDIAEGYSVSREKKESFPLTVTSAQKNPTAFYLCASSPRLARDTQYFGPGTRLTVL.

The sample holds a few counts of this clone. The chain recombines TRBV7-9 with TRBJ2-2; 13 bases are a match to TRBD2. The germline V gene has CDR1 SEHNR and CDR2 FQNEAQ (reference sequence). J was trimmed by 7 bases and V by 5 bases; bases with no gene match: 10. This CDR3 has 17 amino acids. CDR3 in amino acids: CASSHATSGRLGGELFF. CDR3 nucleotides: TGTGCCAGCAGCCATGCGACTAGCGGGAGGTTAGGCGGGGAGCTGTTTTTT.

This chain uses TRBV7-9 with TRBJ1-5; D gene unclear. V lost 2 bases, J lost 2 bases, and 13 bases lay in between. This CDR3 is built from 16 residues. CDR1 is SEHNR and CDR2 is FQNEAQ in the germline V gene (reference sequence). This CDR3 is CASSLFGPDGNQPQHF. In DNA, the CDR3 is TGTGCCAGCAGCTTATTCGGGCCCGATGGCAATCAGCCCCAGCATTTT.

The V and J genes are TRBV6-1 and TRBJ2-4, with TRBD2 as a possible D gene (7 bases). Germline V gives CDR1 MNHNS, CDR2 SASEGT. Trimming took 3 bases from V and 8 from J, leaving 17 bases between them. CDR3 size: 15 residues. In DNA form, the CDR3 reads TGTGCCAGCAGTGATTTTGGGGGCCGGGGGGACATTCAGTACTTC. Residues: CASSDFGGRGDIQYF.

V is TRBV6-6 and J is TRBJ2-3; D is uncertain. There are 14 residues in the CDR3. V was cut by 8 bases and J by 1 base, with 13 bases left in between. Germline lookup yields CDR1 MNHNY and CDR2 SVGAGI (reference sequence). The CDR3: CASLPQWGTDTQYF. The CDR3 bases are TGTGCCAGCCTCCCCCAATGGGGCACAGATACGCAGTATTTT.

The J gene is TRBJ2-7, the V gene TRBV6-1; 9 bases are a match to TRBD2. J lost 0 bases, V lost 3 bases, and 3 bases had no gene match. The V gene's germline CDR1 is MNHNS and CDR2 SASEGT. The CDR3 is 15 residues long. This CDR3 is CASSDGAGGSYEQYF. CDR3 nucleotide sequence: TGTGCCAGCAGTGATGGAGCGGGAGGCTCCTACGAGCAGTACTTC.

CDR3: CASSIARQLNTEAFF. In DNA, the CDR3 is TGTGCCAGTAGTATAGCTCGGCAGTTGAACACTGAAGCTTTCTTT. The rearrangement uses TRBV19 and TRBJ1-1; D not certain. The CDR3 covers 15 residues. V dropped 1 base and J dropped 0 bases, with 9 bases sitting between them. In germline, CDR1 is LNHDA, CDR2 SQIVND (reference sequence).